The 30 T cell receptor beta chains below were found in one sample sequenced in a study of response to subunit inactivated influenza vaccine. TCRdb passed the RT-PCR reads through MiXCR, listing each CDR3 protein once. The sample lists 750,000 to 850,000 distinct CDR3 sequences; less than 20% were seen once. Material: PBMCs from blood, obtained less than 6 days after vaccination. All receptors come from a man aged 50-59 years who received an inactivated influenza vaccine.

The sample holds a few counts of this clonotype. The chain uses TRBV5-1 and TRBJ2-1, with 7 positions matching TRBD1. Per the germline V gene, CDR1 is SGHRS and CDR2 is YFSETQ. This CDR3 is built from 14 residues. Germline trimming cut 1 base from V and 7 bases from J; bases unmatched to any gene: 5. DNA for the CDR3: TGCGCCAGCAGCTTGCGCCTCAGGGGGAATGAGCAGTTCTTC. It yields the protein CASSLRLRGNEQFF.

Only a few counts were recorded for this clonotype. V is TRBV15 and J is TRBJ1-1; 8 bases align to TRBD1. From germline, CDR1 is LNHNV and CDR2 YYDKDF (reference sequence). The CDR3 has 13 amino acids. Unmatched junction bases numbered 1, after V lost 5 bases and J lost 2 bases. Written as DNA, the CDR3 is TGTGCCACCAGCCCAGGGGGCAACACTGAAGCTTTCTTT. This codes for CATSPGGNTEAFF.

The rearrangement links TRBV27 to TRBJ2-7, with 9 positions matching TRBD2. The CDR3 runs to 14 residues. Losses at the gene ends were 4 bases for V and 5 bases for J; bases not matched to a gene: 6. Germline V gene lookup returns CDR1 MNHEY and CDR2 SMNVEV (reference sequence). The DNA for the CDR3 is TGTGCCAGCAGTTCGGGACTAGCTTACGACGAGCAGTACTTC. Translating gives CASSSGLAYDEQYF.

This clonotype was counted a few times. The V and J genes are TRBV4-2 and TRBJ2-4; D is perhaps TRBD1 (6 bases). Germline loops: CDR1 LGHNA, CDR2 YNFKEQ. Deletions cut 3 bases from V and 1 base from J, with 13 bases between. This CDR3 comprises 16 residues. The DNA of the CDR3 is TGTGCCAGCAGCCAGCTACCTCAGGGGGCCAAAAACATTCAGTACTTC. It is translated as CASSQLPQGAKNIQYF.

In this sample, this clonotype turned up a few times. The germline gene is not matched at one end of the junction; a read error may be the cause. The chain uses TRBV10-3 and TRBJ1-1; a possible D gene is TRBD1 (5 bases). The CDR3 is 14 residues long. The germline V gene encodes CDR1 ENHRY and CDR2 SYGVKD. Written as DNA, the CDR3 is TGTGCCATCAGTGGACAGCACCAGAACGCTGAAGCTTTCTTT. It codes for CAISGQHQNAEAFF.

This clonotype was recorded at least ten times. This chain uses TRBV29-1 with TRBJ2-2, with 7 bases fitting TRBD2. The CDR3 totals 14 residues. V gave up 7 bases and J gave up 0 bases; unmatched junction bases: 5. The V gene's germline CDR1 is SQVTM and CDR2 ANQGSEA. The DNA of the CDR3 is TGCAGCGCAGAGCGGGACTCGAACACCGGGGAGCTGTTTTTT. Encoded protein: CSAERDSNTGELFF.

The CDR3 reads CASSGLSNRYNSPLHF. DNA for the CDR3: TGTGCCAGCAGCGGCTTGAGCAATCGATATAATTCACCCCTCCACTTT. The V and J genes are TRBV6-1 and TRBJ1-6; D call uncertain. Trimming stripped 6 bases from V and 4 bases from J, with 16 bases between. The germline V gene has CDR1 MNHNS and CDR2 SASEGT. The CDR3 runs to 16 residues.

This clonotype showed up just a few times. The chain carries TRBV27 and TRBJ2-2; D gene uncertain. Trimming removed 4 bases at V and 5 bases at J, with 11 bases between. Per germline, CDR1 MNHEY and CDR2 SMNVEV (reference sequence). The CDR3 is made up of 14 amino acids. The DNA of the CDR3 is TGTGCCAGCAGTTCCCATTGGGGAACCGGGGAGCTGTTTTTT. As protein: CASSSHWGTGELFF.

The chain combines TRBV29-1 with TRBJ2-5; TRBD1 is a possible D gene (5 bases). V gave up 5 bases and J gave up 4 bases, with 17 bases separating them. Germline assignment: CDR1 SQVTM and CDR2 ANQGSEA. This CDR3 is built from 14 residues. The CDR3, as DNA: TGCAGCGTTTACTCATACAGACAGAGAGAGACCCAGTACTTC. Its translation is CSVYSYRQRETQYF. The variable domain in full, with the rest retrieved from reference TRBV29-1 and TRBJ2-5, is SAVISQKPSRDICQRGTSLTIQCQVDSQVTMMFWYRQQPGQSLTLIATANQGSEATYESGFVIDKFPISRPNLTFSTLTVSNMSPEDSSIYLCSVYSYRQRETQYFGPGTRLLVL.

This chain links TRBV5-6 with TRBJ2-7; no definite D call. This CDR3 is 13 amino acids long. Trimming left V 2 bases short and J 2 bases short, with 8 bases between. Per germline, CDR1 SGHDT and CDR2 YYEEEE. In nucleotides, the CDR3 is TGTGCCAGCAGCTTTAAAGGAGCCTACGAGCAGTACTTC. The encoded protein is CASSFKGAYEQYF.

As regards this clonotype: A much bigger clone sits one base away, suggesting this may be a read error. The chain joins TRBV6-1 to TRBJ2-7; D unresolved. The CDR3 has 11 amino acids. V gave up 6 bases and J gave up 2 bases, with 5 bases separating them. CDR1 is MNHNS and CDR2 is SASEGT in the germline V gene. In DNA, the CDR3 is TGTGCCAGCAGGGACGCCTACGAGCAGTACTTC. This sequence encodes CASRDAYEQYF.

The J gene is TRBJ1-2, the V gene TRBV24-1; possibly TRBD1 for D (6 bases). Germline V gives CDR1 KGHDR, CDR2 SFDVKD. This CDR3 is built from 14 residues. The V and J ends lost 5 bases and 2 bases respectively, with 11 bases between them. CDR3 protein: CATSGAGDNYGYTF. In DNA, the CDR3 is TGTGCCACCAGTGGGGCAGGGGACAACTATGGCTACACCTTC.

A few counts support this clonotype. This CDR3 is CSVAGGNQPQHF. The CDR3 bases are TGCAGCGTTGCGGGGGGGAATCAGCCCCAGCATTTT. This chain connects TRBV29-1 to TRBJ1-5; D perhaps matches TRBD1 (5 bases). The germline CDR1 and CDR2 sequences are SQVTM and ANQGSEA. The V end lost 4 bases, the J end lost 4 bases, and 8 bases lay between the germline ends. The CDR3 spans 12 residues. The whole variable domain, remainder taken from reference TRBV29-1 and TRBJ1-5, is SAVISQKPSRDICQRGTSLTIQCQVDSQVTMMFWYRQQPGQSLTLIATANQGSEATYESGFVIDKFPISRPNLTFSTLTVSNMSPEDSSIYLCSVAGGNQPQHFGDGTRLSIL.

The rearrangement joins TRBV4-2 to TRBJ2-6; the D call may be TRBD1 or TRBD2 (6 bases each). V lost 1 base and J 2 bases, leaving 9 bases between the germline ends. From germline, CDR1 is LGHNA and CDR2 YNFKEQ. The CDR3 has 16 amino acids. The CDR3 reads CASSQVGGAGANVLTF. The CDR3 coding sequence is TGTGCCAGCAGCCAAGTGGGGGGCGCTGGGGCCAACGTCCTGACTTTC.

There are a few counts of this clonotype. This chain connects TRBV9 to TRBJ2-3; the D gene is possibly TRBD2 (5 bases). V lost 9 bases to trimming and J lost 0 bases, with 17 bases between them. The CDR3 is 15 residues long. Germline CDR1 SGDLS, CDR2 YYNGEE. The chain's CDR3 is CATLLGTRSTDTQYF. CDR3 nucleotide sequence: TGTGCCACCCTCCTGGGAACTAGAAGCACAGATACGCAGTATTTT.

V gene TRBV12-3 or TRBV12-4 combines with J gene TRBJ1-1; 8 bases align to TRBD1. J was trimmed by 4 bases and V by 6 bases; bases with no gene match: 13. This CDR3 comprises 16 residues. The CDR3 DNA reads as TGTGCCAGCAGGCCCCAAGGACAGGGTTCAGGCACTGAAGCTTTCTTT. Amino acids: CASRPQGQGSGTEAFF.

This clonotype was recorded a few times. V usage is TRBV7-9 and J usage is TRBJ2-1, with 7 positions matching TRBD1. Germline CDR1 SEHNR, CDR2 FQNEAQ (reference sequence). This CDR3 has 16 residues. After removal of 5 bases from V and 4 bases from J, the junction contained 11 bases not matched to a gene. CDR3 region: CASSPTGRWVYNEQFF. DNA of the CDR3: TGTGCCAGCAGCCCGACAGGGCGTTGGGTGTACAATGAGCAGTTCTTC.

The CDR3 protein is CASSSGDRSSNPLHF. CDR3 bases: TGTGCCAGCAGTTCCGGAGACAGGAGCTCTAATCCCCTCCACTTT. The rearrangement links TRBV28 to TRBJ1-6; perhaps TRBD1 as D (6 bases). The CDR3 runs to 15 residues. Germline lookup yields CDR1 MDHEN and CDR2 SYDVKM. Trimming removed 4 bases at V and 13 bases at J, with 20 bases between. The full variable domain, with the rest looked up from reference TRBV28 and TRBJ1-6, is DVKVTQSSRYLVKRTGEKVFLECVQDMDHENMFWYRQDPGLGLRLIYFSYDVKMKEKGDIPEGYSVSREKKERFSLILESASTNQTSMYLCASSSGDRSSNPLHFGNGTRLTVT.

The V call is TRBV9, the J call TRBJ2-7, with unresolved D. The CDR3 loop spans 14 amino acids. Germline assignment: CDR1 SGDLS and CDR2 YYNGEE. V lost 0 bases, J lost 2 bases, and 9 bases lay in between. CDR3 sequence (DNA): TGTGCCAGCAGCGTAGATGGCAGCCCCTACGAGCAGTACTTC. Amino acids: CASSVDGSPYEQYF.

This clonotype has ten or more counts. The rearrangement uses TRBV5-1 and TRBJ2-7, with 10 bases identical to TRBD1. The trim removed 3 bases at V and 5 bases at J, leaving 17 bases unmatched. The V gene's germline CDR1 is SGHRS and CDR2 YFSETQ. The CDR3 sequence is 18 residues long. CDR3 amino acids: CASSSGQGNFYQADEQYF. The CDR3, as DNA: TGCGCCAGCAGCTCGGGACAGGGGAATTTCTATCAGGCAGACGAGCAGTACTTC.

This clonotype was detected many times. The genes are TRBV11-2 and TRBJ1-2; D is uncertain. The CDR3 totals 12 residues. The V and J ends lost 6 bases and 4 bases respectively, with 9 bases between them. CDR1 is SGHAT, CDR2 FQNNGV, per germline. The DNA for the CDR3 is TGTGCCAGCAGTCAGGATCTCTATGGCTACACCTTC. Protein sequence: CASSQDLYGYTF.

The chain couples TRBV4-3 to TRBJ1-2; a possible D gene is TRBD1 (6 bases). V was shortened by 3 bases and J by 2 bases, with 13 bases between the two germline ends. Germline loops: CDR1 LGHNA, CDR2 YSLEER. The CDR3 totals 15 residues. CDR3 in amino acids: CASSHTPGANYGYTF. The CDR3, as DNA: TGCGCCAGCAGCCACACGCCAGGGGCAAACTATGGCTACACCTTC.

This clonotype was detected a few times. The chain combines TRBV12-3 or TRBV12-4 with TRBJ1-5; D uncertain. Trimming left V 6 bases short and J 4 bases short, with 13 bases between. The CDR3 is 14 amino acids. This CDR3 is CASRDNRPNQPQHF. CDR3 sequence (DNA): TGTGCCAGCAGAGATAACAGACCTAATCAGCCCCAGCATTTT.

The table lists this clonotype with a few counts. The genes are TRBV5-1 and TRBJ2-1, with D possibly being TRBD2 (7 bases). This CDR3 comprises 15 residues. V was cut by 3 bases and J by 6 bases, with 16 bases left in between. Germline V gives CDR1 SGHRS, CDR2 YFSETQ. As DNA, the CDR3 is TGCGCCAGCAGCTACGTGTTGGGGGGGCTCAATGAGCAGTTCTTC. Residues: CASSYVLGGLNEQFF. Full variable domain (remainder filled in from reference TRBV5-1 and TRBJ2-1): KAGVTQTPRYLIKTRGQQVTLSCSPISGHRSVSWYQQTPGQGLQFLFEYFSETQRNKGNFPGRFSGRQFSNSRSEMNVSTLELGDSALYLCASSYVLGGLNEQFFGPGTRLTVL.

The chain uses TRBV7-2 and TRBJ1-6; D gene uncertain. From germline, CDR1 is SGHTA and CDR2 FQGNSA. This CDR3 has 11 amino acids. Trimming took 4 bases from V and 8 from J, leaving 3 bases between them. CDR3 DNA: TGTGCCAGCAGCTCCGATTCACCCCTCCACTTT. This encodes CASSSDSPLHF.

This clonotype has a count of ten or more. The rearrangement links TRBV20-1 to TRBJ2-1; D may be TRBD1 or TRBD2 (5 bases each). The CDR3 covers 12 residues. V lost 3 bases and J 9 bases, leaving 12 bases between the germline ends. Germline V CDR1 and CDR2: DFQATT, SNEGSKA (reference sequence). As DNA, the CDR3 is TGCAGTGCTAGGGGGGATAGCACTGAGCAGTTCTTC. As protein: CSARGDSTEQFF.

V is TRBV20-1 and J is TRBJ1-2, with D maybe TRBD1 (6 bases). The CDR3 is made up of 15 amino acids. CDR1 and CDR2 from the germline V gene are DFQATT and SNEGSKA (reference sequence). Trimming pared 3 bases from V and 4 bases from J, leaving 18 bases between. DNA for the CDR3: TGCAGTGCTAGTGGTGGGGCCGGGACAAGCTATGGCTACACCTTC. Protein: CSASGGAGTSYGYTF.

CDR3 protein: CASSPGGLQETQYF. The DNA of the CDR3 is TGTGCCAGCAGCCCGGGGGGTCTACAAGAGACCCAGTACTTC. The genes are TRBV7-2 and TRBJ2-5, with TRBD2 matching over 7 bases. The CDR3 consists of 14 residues. The germline V gene has CDR1 SGHTA and CDR2 FQGNSA. J was trimmed by 2 bases and V by 5 bases; bases with no gene match: 5. Drawing the rest from reference TRBV7-2 and TRBJ2-5, the complete variable domain is GAGVSQSPSNKVTEKGKDVELRCDPISGHTALYWYRQSLGQGLEFLIYFQGNSAPDKSGLPSDRFSAERTGGSVSTLTIQRTQQEDSAVYLCASSPGGLQETQYFGPGTRLLVL.

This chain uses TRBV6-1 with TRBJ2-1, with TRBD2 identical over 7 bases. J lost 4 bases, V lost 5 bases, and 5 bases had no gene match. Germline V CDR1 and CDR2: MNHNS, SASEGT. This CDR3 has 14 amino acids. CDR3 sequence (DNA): TGTGCCAGCAGTCCGACTAGCCTTTACAATGAGCAGTTCTTC. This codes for CASSPTSLYNEQFF.

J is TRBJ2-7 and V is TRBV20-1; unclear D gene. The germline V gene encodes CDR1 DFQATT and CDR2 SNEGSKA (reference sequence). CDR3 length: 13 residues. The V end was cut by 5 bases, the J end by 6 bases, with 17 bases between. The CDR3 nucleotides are TGCAGTGCTTATTTACGGCCAGGCGGCGAGCAGTACTTC. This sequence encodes CSAYLRPGGEQYF.